This note documents a single TCR beta chain sequence. The authors' processing: Scientists estimated how many nucleated cells there were by amplifying reference gene primers. Here immunoSEQ multiplex PCR was the method, and the copy in TCRdb shows in-frame clones only, minus some. From that table come the V and J calls and clone size; the DNA was used to work out D and trimming. The sample holds fewer than 40,000 clones, 79% seen once. This sample is drawn from a study of blood T cell repertoires in COVID-19. Study in general: Samples representing acute and convalescent COVID-19 were sourced from the United States, Italy and Spain. The analysed material was cDNA or gDNA that came from T cells, B-cell-depleted T cells, or PBMCs.

Per the germline V gene, CDR1 is MNHEY and CDR2 is SVGAGI. The CDR3 has 15 residues. After removal of 8 bases from V and 4 bases from J, the junction contained 10 bases not matched to a gene. Sequenced sample: peripheral blood. This rearrangement joins TRBV6-5 to TRBJ1-5; 8 bases are a match to TRBD1. This receptor was obtained from a man aged 65-85 years with acute or convalescent COVID-19. The CDR3 is CASSPRTGWNQPQHF. The DNA for the CDR3 is TGTGCCAGCTCCCCCCGGACAGGGTGGAATCAGCCCCAGCATTTT.